This T cell receptor beta chain appears in the sequencing data of a study of T cell changes during pregnancy in multiple sclerosis. Here immunoSEQ multiplex PCR was the method, and the copy in TCRdb shows in-frame clones only, minus some. This table has 100,000 or so clones, 94% appearing once. The germline V and J ends were trimmed by 6 bases and 4 bases, with 12 bases remaining between them. The CDR3 runs to 13 residues. Germline CDR1 reads MNHEY; CDR2 reads SMNVEV (reference sequence). V and J are TRBV27 and TRBJ1-2; D unclear. The receptor was derived from a female donor in good health, enrolled as a control in a pregnancy study. The sample consisted of peripheral blood, taken after pregnancy. The CDR3 bases are TGTGCCAGCAGGAAAGACATTGGCTATGGCTACACCTTC. Amino acid sequence: CASRKDIGYGYTF.